This note documents a single T cell receptor beta chain sequence. Its target is unknown. Assay execution proceeded at the deep level. Approximately 270 ng DNA, about 30,000 T cell genomes, went into unsorted PBMC replicate PCRs. Produced via immunoSEQ multiplex PCR; TCRdb's table is partial and in-frame only. The data show around 500,000 clones, over 65% seen once. The data originate from a study of shared clonotypes between healthy human individuals. General observations from the study: Depth of sequencing was expected to influence donor clonotype sharing.

CDR1 is MDHEN, CDR2 SYDVKM, per germline. CDR3 length: 18 amino acids. Losses at the gene ends were 3 bases for V and 1 base for J; bases not matched to a gene: 15. Sequenced material: PBMCs. V is TRBV28 and J is TRBJ2-7, with TRBD2 matching 7 bases. The receptor's source is a woman in her forties in good health. Some clones in this sample may be carry-over from other donors' samples. The CDR3 region is CASSLEWLAESLSYEQYF. CDR3 nucleotide sequence: TGTGCCAGCAGTTTGGAGTGGCTAGCGGAATCCCTGTCCTACGAGCAGTACTTC.